A selection of T cell receptor beta chains follows, all from one sample in a study of blood T cell repertoires in COVID-19. Sequenced by immunoSEQ multiplex PCR; TCRdb stores in-frame clones only, minus some. The sample records about 190,000 clones, approximately 84% being singletons. What was sequenced was PBMCs or T cells enriched from blood (not recorded which). The source is a woman aged 25-40 years who had recovered from COVID-19. Both conserved end residues are part of each CDR3. The D gene is left open where the match is weak. Not all rows give a size; the values are once, few, many and, for expanded clones, a class.

j_call clone_size d_call v_call cdr3_aa cdr3_nt
TRBJ2-5 . . TRBV28 CASSLRETQYF TGTGCCAGCAGTTTGCGAGAGACCCAGTACTTC
TRBJ2-5 few . TRBV5-4 CASSFTRQETQYF TGTGCCAGCAGCTTTACTAGACAAGAGACCCAGTACTTC
TRBJ1-4 . . TRBV6-2/TRBV6-3 CASSPWRDLMPTNEKLFF TGTGCCAGCAGCCCCTGGAGGGACTTAATGCCGACTAATGAAAAACTGTTTTTT
TRBJ1-2 . TRBD1 TRBV6-5 CASSSTTGHGYTF TGTGCCAGCAGTTCTACGACAGGGCATGGCTACACCTTC
TRBJ1-5 . . TRBV30 CAWSIAGYQPQHF TGTGCCTGGAGTATCGCAGGGTATCAGCCCCAGCATTTT
TRBJ1-2 . TRBD1 TRBV19 CASSALEGAKLNYGYTF TGTGCCAGTAGTGCCCTGGAGGGGGCTAAGCTAAACTATGGCTACACCTTC
TRBJ2-3 few TRBD2 TRBV5-1 CASSFRGLTPYSGSLGTDTQYF TGCGCCAGCAGCTTCAGGGGTCTTACGCCCTATAGCGGGAGTCTGGGCACAGATACGCAGTATTTT
TRBJ2-7 few . TRBV6-6 CASSVSSGYEQYF TGTGCCAGCAGTGTCTCCTCGGGATACGAGCAGTACTTC
TRBJ2-2 . TRBD2 TRBV7-3 CASSLKALAGGELFF TGTGCCAGCAGCTTAAAAGCGCTAGCGGGCGGGGAGCTGTTTTTT
TRBJ1-5 . . TRBV7-2 CASSANRVGVGQPQHF TGTGCCAGCAGCGCAAACAGGGTCGGGGTGGGTCAGCCCCAGCATTTT
TRBJ1-1 few . TRBV3-1/TRBV3-2 CASSPWSGGNTEAFF TGTGCCAGCAGCCCCTGGTCGGGAGGGAACACTGAAGCTTTCTTT
TRBJ1-2 . TRBD1 TRBV19 CASSVTLTGIRYGYTF TGTGCCAGTAGTGTGACCCTGACAGGGATACGCTATGGCTACACCTTC
TRBJ2-7 . TRBD1 TRBV30 CAWIQGEYEQYF TGTGCCTGGATCCAGGGGGAATACGAGCAGTACTTC
TRBJ1-2 . . TRBV5-4 CASSLATLRDYGYTF TGTGCCAGCAGCTTGGCCACTCTCCGGGACTATGGCTACACCTTC
TRBJ1-2 . . TRBV12-5 CASGSNTGFYGYTF TGTGCTAGTGGTTCGAATACAGGGTTCTATGGCTACACCTTC
TRBJ2-3 . . TRBV21-1 CASSKVGDRLRTDTQYF TGTGCCAGCAGCAAAGTTGGCGACAGGCTTAGGACAGATACGCAGTATTTT
TRBJ2-3 . . TRBV7-9 CASMSGASTDTQYF TGTGCCAGCATGAGCGGTGCTAGCACAGATACGCAGTATTTT
TRBJ1-1 many . TRBV21-1 CASSKRQDTEAFF TGTGCCAGCAGCAAAAGACAGGACACTGAAGCTTTCTTT
TRBJ1-1 few . TRBV11-2 CASSLSSQPLNTEAFF TGTGCCAGCAGCTTAAGTAGTCAGCCACTAAACACTGAAGCTTTCTTT
TRBJ1-2 . . TRBV19 CASSDRGMDNYGYTF TGTGCCAGTAGCGACCGGGGTATGGACAACTATGGCTACACCTTC
TRBJ1-2 . TRBD1 TRBV18 CASSPPGQGANYGYTF TGTGCCAGCTCACCACCGGGACAGGGGGCTAACTATGGCTACACCTTC
TRBJ1-2 . . TRBV24-1 CATSASPADSGYTF TGTGCCACCAGTGCATCTCCGGCGGACAGTGGCTACACCTTC
TRBJ1-2 . . TRBV29-1 CSVRDRLENYGYTF TGCAGCGTTCGTGACAGGCTAGAAAACTATGGCTACACCTTC
TRBJ1-6 . TRBD1 TRBV5-8 CASSATRTGGDPPLHF TGTGCCAGCAGCGCGACCAGGACAGGGGGCGATCCACCCCTCCACTTT
TRBJ2-5 . . TRBV6-5 CASSSPPRETQYF TGTGCCAGCAGTTCCCCCCCCCGGGAGACCCAGTACTTC
TRBJ1-2 . TRBD1 TRBV9 CASSVESGQAQNYGYTF TGTGCCAGCAGCGTAGAATCGGGACAGGCCCAGAACTATGGCTACACCTTC
TRBJ1-2 . . TRBV10-1 CASSEGLSYGYTF TGCGCCAGCAGTGAGGGCTTAAGCTATGGCTACACCTTC
TRBJ2-1 . TRBD2 TRBV25-1 CASTRQAGGGVYNEQFF TGTGCCAGCACCCGACAAGCGGGAGGGGGGGTCTACAATGAGCAGTTCTTC
TRBJ1-1 . . TRBV28 CASSFQGGITEAFF TGTGCCAGCAGTTTTCAGGGAGGGATCACTGAAGCTTTCTTT
TRBJ1-2 . TRBD1 TRBV28 CASIDRVNYGYTF TGTGCCAGCATCGACAGGGTAAACTATGGCTACACCTTC
TRBJ1-1 few . TRBV10-3 CAIRARVEDTEAFF TGTGCCATCAGGGCCAGGGTCGAAGACACTGAAGCTTTCTTT
TRBJ2-1 . TRBD1 TRBV24-1 CATGPPTGKSNEQFF TGTGCCACCGGTCCTCCGACAGGGAAGAGCAATGAGCAGTTCTTC
TRBJ1-5 . TRBD1 TRBV9 CASSPRQGDGPQHF TGTGCCAGCAGCCCTAGACAGGGTGATGGGCCCCAGCATTTT
TRBJ2-1 . . TRBV2 CASTGGRGSYNEQFF TGTGCCAGCACTGGGGGCCGCGGCTCCTACAATGAGCAGTTCTTC
TRBJ1-4 once TRBD1 TRBV28 CASSPTGATNEKLFF TGTGCCAGCAGCCCAACAGGGGCAACTAATGAAAAACTGTTTTTT
TRBJ2-5 . . TRBV5-4 CASSLLPGETQYF TGTGCCAGCAGCTTGTTGCCAGGAGAGACCCAGTACTTC
TRBJ1-5 . . TRBV7-6 CASSFGPDSNQPQHF TGTGCCAGCAGCTTTGGGCCGGATAGCAATCAGCCCCAGCATTTT
TRBJ2-3 . TRBD1 TRBV30 CAWRSGGAARTDTQYF TGTGCCTGGAGATCAGGGGGAGCGGCCCGCACAGATACGCAGTATTTT
TRBJ2-7 . . TRBV7-2 CASSLWTPSFYEQYF TGTGCCAGCAGCTTATGGACTCCTAGCTTCTACGAGCAGTACTTC